A single TCR beta chain is shown here with its context. Authors' methods: Estimation of nucleated cell counts relied on the amplification of reference gene primers. The protocol was immunoSEQ multiplex PCR, while the TCRdb copy is restricted to in-frame clones and leaves out a portion. V, J and clone size are those of that table, while D and trimming were read from the DNA. Among 130,000 or so clones listed, 84% were seen once. The sample belongs to a study of blood T cell repertoires in COVID-19. At the level of the study: Researchers got acute and convalescent COVID-19 samples from the United States, Italy and Spain. The cDNA or gDNA used as material had been derived from T cells, B-cell-depleted T cells, or PBMCs.

This CDR3 spans 16 amino acids. J was trimmed by 3 bases and V by 6 bases; bases with no gene match: 11. The V gene's germline CDR1 is SNHLY and CDR2 FYNNEI. The genes are TRBV2 and TRBJ2-7; 10 nucleotides line up with TRBD2. Sequencing was performed on peripheral blood. The sequence was obtained from a man aged 55 to 70 with acute or convalescent COVID-19. Written as DNA, the CDR3 is TGTGCCAGCAGAACTAGCGGGATAGGCGCTCTCTACGAGCAGTACTTC. Its protein product is CASRTSGIGALYEQYF.